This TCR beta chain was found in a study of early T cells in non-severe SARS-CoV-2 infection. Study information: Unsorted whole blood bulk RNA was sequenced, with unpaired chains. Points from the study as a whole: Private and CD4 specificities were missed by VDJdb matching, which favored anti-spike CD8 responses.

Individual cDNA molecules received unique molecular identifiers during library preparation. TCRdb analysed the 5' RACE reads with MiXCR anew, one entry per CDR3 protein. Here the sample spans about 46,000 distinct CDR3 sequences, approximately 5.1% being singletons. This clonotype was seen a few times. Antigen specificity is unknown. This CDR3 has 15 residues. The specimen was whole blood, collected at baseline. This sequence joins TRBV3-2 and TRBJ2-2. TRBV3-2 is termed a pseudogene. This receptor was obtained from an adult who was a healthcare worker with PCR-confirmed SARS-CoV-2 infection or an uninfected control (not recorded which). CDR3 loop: CASSQRPANTGELFF. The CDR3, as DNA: TGTGCCAGCAGCCAAAGGCCAGCGAACACCGGGGAGCTGTTTTTT.